Listed below are T cell receptor beta chains from one sample, sequenced in a study of T cell repertoires in cytomegalovirus infection. TCRdb ran MiXCR on the reads and lists one entry per CDR3 protein. The data show approximately 100,000 distinct CDR3 sequences, with roughly 30% seen just once and around 80% held by the top ten. The antigens of these receptors remain unknown. This sample comprised CD8+ T cells from cultured PBMCs, obtained from culture after CMV antigen stimulation. The receptors were gathered from a human donor in good health (CMV status not recorded). Some clones in this sample may be carry-over from other donors' samples. The CDR3 runs from the conserved cysteine through the conserved F or W. A D gene is named only where the DNA matches it firmly. Some rows mark clone size as missing; the rest say once, few, many or name a class of expanded clone.

v_gene,j_gene,d_gene,abundance,CDR3aa,CDR3nt
TRBV7-8,TRBJ2-3,TRBD1,many,CASSTEGAQDTQYF,TGTGCCAGCAGCACCGAGGGGGCCCAGGATACGCAGTATTTT
TRBV27,TRBJ2-2,TRBD1,.,CASSLSAGGYTGELFF,TGTGCCAGCAGTTTATCAGCAGGGGGTTACACCGGGGAGCTGTTTTTT
TRBV27,TRBJ1-1,.,many,CASSSLTGNTEAFF,TGTGCCAGCAGTTCTCTGACAGGGAACACTGAAGCTTTCTTT
TRBV20-1,TRBJ2-2,.,.,CSARLYRENTGELFF,TGCAGTGCTAGATTGTACAGGGAGAACACCGGGGAGCTGTTTTTT
TRBV5-6,TRBJ1-2,.,.,CASSQDYYGYTF,TGTGCCAGCAGCCAGGATTACTATGGCTACACCTTC
TRBV7-6,TRBJ2-2,TRBD1,few,CASSWDRGSVDTGELFF,TGTGCCAGCAGCTGGGACAGGGGGTCCGTGGACACCGGGGAGCTGTTTTTT
TRBV5-1,TRBJ2-1,.,few,CASSLLWRGGEQFF,TGCGCCAGCAGCTTGTTATGGCGGGGCGGTGAGCAGTTCTTC
TRBV5-1,TRBJ2-1,TRBD2,.,CASSLPVAGARMGSREQFF,TGCGCCAGCAGCTTGCCGGTAGCGGGGGCGCGCATGGGGTCCCGCGAGCAGTTCTTC
TRBV6-2/TRBV6-3,TRBJ2-7,.,.,CASTTGLYSYEQYF,TGTGCCAGCACTACAGGGTTGTACTCCTACGAGCAGTACTTC
TRBV4-1,TRBJ2-3,.,once,CASSQGRGTDTQYF,TGCGCCAGCAGCCAAGGCAGAGGCACAGATACGCAGTATTTT
TRBV20-1,TRBJ1-5,.,many,CSARELSNQPQHF,TGCAGTGCTAGGGAACTTAGCAATCAGCCCCAGCATTTT
TRBV27,TRBJ2-7,TRBD1,.,CASSPAGGSYEQYF,TGTGCCAGCAGTCCTGCAGGGGGCTCCTACGAGCAGTACTTC
TRBV5-6,TRBJ1-2,.,few,CASSLTPTEGRYGYTF,TGTGCCAGCAGCTTGACCCCAACAGAGGGACGCTATGGCTACACCTTC
TRBV19,TRBJ2-7,.,.,CASSTSGGREQYF,TGTGCCAGTAGTACCTCGGGGGGCCGGGAGCAGTACTTC
TRBV5-1,TRBJ2-5,.,.,CASSLAGEAETQYF,TGCGCCAGCAGCTTGGCAGGGGAGGCAGAGACCCAGTACTTC
TRBV4-1,TRBJ2-7,.,.,CASSQDSEGITYEQYF,TGCGCCAGCAGCCAAGATAGTGAAGGGATAACTTACGAGCAGTACTTC
TRBV19,TRBJ2-4,TRBD2,.,CASSPPLAGYRDF,TGTGCCAGTTCTCCGCCACTAGCGGGGTATCGGGACTTC
TRBV6-1,TRBJ2-5,.,once,CASSPTGLISLQETQYF,TGTGCCAGCAGCCCCACTGGCCTCATCTCCCTCCAAGAGACCCAGTACTTC
TRBV5-4,TRBJ2-1,.,.,CASSFFGGDEQFF,TGTGCCAGCAGCTTCTTCGGGGGAGATGAGCAGTTCTTC
TRBV5-6,TRBJ2-1,TRBD2,once,CASSLGLAGVDEQFF,TGTGCCAGCAGCTTGGGTCTAGCGGGGGTCGATGAGCAGTTCTTC
TRBV6-1,TRBJ1-2,.,few,CASREGSSYLNYGYTF,TGTGCCAGCAGGGAGGGTTCTTCTTACCTTAACTATGGCTACACCTTC
TRBV12-3/TRBV12-4,TRBJ1-5,TRBD1,few,CASSGQGGNQPQHF,TGTGCCAGCAGCGGACAGGGCGGCAATCAGCCCCAGCATTTT
TRBV13,TRBJ2-5,TRBD2,.,CASRLTSGDQETQYF,TGTGCCAGCAGGCTGACTAGCGGGGACCAAGAGACCCAGTACTTC
TRBV2,TRBJ1-1,TRBD1,.,CASSVSWDRVNTEAFF,TGTGCCAGCAGCGTCTCCTGGGACAGGGTGAACACTGAAGCTTTCTTT
TRBV4-1,TRBJ2-3,TRBD2,.,CASSQAQLANFDTQYF,TGCGCCAGCAGCCAAGCCCAACTAGCGAATTTTGATACGCAGTATTTT
TRBV4-1,TRBJ2-7,.,many,CASSPGYSYEQYF,TGCGCCAGCAGCCCGGGATACTCCTACGAGCAGTACTTC
TRBV6-5,TRBJ1-2,.,.,CASINSDGYTF,TGTGCCAGCATTAACTCGGATGGCTACACCTTC
TRBV5-4,TRBJ2-7,TRBD1,.,CASSLTGGGYEQYF,TGTGCCAGCAGCTTGACAGGGGGCGGGTACGAGCAGTACTTC
TRBV12-3/TRBV12-4,TRBJ2-1,.,few,CASSSGTPSYNEQFF,TGTGCCAGCAGCTCCGGGACGCCTTCCTACAATGAGCAGTTCTTC